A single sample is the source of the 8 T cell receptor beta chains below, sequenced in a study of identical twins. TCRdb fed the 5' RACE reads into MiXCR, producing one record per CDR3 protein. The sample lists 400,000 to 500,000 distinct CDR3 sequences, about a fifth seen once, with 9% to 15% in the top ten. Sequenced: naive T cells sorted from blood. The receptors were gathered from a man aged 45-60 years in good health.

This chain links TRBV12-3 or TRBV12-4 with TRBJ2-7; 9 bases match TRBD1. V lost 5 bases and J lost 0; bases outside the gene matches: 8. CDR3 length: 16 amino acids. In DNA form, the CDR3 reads TGTGCCAGCAGTGGGACAGGGTCCCCCCGCTCCTACGAGCAGTACTTC. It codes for CASSGTGSPRSYEQYF.

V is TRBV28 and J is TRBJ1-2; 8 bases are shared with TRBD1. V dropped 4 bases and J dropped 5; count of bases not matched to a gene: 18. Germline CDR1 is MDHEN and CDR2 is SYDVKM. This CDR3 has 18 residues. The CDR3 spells CASSYLRGGSDRAYGYTF. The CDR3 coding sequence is TGTGCCAGCAGTTATCTGCGGGGGGGATCGGACAGGGCTTATGGCTACACCTTC.

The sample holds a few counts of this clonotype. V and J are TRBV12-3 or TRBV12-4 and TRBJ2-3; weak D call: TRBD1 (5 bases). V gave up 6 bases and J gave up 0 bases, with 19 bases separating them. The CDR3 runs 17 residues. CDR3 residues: CASSRRVGQASTDTQYF. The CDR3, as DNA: TGTGCCAGCAGCCGACGGGTGGGGCAAGCTAGCACAGATACGCAGTATTTT.

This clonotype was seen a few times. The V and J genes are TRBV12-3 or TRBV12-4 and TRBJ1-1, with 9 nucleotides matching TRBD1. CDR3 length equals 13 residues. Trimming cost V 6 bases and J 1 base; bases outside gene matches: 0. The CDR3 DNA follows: TGTGCCAGCAGACAGGGGGCGAACACTGAAGCTTTCTTT. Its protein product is CASRQGANTEAFF.

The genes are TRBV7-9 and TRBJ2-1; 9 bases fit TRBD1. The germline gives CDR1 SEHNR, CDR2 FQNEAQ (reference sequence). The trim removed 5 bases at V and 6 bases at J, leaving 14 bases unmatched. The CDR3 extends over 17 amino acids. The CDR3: CASSPTLTGTGSNEQFF. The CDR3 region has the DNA TGTGCCAGCAGCCCAACCTTGACCGGGACAGGGAGCAATGAGCAGTTCTTC.

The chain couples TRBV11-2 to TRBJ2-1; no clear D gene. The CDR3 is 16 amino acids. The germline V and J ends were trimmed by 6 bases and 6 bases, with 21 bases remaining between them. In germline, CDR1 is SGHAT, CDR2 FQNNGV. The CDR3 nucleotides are TGTGCCAGCAGTCTCATCAGAGGCGTCACCGGCAATGAGCAGTTCTTC. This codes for CASSLIRGVTGNEQFF.

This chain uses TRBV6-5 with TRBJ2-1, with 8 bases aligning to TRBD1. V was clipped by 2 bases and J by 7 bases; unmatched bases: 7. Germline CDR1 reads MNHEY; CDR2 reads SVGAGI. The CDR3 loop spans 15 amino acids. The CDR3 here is CASSYHLQGENEQFF. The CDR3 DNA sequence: TGTGCCAGCAGTTACCACTTACAGGGGGAGAATGAGCAGTTCTTC.

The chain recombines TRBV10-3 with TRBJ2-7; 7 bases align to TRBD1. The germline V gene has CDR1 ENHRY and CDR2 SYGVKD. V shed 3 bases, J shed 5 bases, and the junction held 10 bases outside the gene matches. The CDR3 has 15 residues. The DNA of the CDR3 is TGTGCCATCAGTGAACCAGACAGGGCTCGAAACGAGCAGTACTTC. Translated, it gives CAISEPDRARNEQYF.